This T cell receptor beta chain was sequenced in a study of blood T cell repertoires in COVID-19. Background on the study: PBMCs, B-cell-depleted T cells, or T cells were the source of the cDNA or gDNA that made up the material.

This CDR3 is built from 17 residues. The J segment lost 6 bases and the V segment lost 1 base, leaving 13 bases of the junction unmatched. Per the germline V gene, CDR1 is LGHDT and CDR2 is YNNKEL (reference sequence). The sample holds one count of this clone. Sequencing was performed with immunoSEQ multiplex PCR; in TCRdb, only in-frame clones are kept and a portion is missing. The repertoire holds around 80,000 clones, with roughly 80% as singletons. The chain couples TRBV3-1 (or the pseudogene TRBV3-2) to TRBJ2-3; 7 bases are shared with TRBD2. The sequence derives from an elderly woman with acute or convalescent COVID-19. Sequencing used peripheral blood. The CDR3 sequence: CASSQGFGQLGGDTQYF. The CDR3 region has the DNA TGTGCCAGCAGCCAAGGTTTCGGGCAGCTGGGGGGGGATACGCAGTATTTT.